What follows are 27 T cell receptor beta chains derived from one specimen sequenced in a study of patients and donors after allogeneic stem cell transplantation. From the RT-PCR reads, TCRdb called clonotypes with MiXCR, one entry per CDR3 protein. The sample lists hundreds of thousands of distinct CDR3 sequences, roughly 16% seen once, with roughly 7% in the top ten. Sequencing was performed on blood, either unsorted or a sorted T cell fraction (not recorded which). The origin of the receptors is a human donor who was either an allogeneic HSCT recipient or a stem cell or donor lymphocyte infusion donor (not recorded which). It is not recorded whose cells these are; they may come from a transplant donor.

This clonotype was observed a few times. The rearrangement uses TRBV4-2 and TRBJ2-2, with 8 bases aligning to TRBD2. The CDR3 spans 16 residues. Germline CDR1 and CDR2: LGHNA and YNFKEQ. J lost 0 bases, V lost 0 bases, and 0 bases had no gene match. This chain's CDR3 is CASSQETSANTGELFF. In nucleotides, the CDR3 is TGTGCCAGCAGCCAAGAGACTAGCGCGAACACCGGGGAGCTGTTTTTT.

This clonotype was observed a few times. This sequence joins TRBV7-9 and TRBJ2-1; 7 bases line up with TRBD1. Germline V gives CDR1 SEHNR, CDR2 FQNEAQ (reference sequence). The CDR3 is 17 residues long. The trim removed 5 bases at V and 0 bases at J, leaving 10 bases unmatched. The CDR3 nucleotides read TGTGCCAGCAGCGTACTGGACAGGAAGGGCTCCTACAATGAGCAGTTCTTC. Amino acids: CASSVLDRKGSYNEQFF.

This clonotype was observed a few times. CDR3 residues: CSAGHYTEAFF. CDR3 in DNA: TGCAGCGCAGGACATTACACTGAAGCTTTCTTT. The rearrangement links TRBV29-1 to TRBJ1-1, with a weak D call TRBD1 (5 bases). Germline V gene sequence: CDR1 SQVTM, CDR2 ANQGSEA. Trimming took off 7 bases at V and 3 bases at J, with 9 bases between the two ends. The CDR3 runs to 11 residues.

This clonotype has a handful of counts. The CDR3 sequence: CASSLAGAYYEQFF. Written as DNA, the CDR3 is TGTGCCAGCAGCTTAGCGGGGGCGTATTATGAGCAGTTCTTC. V gene TRBV7-2 combines with J gene TRBJ2-1; D perhaps matches TRBD1 (6 bases). This CDR3 region has 14 residues. Looked up from germline, CDR1 is SGHTA and CDR2 is FQGNSA. Trimming stripped 0 bases from V and 8 bases from J, with 11 bases between.

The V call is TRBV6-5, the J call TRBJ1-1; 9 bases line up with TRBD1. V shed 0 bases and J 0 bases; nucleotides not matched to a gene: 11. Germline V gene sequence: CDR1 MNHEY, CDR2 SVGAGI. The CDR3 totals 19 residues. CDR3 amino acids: CASSYSLPGTGNLNTEAFF. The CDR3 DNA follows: TGTGCCAGCAGTTACTCGTTGCCCGGGACAGGGAACCTGAACACTGAAGCTTTCTTT.

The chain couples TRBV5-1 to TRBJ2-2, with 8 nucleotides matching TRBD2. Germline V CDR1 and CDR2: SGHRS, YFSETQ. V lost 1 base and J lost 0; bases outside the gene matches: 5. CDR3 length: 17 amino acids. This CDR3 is CASSLMGGGPNTGELFF. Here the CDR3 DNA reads TGCGCCAGCAGCTTGATGGGCGGGGGGCCGAACACCGGGGAGCTGTTTTTT.

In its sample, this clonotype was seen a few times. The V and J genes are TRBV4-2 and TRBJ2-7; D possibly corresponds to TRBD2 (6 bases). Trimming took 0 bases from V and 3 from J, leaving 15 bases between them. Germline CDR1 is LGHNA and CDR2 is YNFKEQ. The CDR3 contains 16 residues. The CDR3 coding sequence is TGTGCCAGCAGCCAAGAGGGAGGACTTATACACTACGAGCAGTACTTC. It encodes CASSQEGGLIHYEQYF.

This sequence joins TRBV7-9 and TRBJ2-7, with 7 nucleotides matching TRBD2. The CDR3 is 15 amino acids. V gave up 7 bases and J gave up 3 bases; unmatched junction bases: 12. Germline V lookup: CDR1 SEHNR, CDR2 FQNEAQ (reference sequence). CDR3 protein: CASTSTGTTYYEQYF. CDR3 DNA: TGTGCCAGCACCTCCACCGGGACTACCTACTACGAGCAGTACTTC.

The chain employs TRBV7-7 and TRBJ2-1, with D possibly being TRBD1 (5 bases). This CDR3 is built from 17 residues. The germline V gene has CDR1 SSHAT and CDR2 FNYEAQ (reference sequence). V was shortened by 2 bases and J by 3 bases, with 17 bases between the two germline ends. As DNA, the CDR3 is TGTGCCAGCAGCTTATACAGGTTCGCCTCCTTCTACAATGAGCAGTTCTTC. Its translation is CASSLYRFASFYNEQFF.

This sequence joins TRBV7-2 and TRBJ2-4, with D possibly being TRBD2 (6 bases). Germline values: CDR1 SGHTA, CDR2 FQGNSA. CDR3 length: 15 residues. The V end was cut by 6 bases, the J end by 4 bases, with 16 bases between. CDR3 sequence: CASSLKASGKNIQYF. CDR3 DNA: TGTGCCAGCAGTCTTAAGGCCAGCGGGAAAAACATTCAGTACTTC.

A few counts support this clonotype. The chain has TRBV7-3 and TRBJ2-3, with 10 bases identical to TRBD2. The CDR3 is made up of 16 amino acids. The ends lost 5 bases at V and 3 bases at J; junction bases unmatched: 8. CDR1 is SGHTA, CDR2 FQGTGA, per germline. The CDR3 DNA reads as TGTGCCAGCAGCGACACAGCGGGGGGGCCAACAGATACGCAGTATTTT. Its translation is CASSDTAGGPTDTQYF.

The chain's CDR3 is CASGEREKSEQYF. The DNA for the CDR3 is TGTGCTAGTGGTGAGCGGGAGAAATCCGAGCAGTACTTC. This sequence joins TRBV12-5 and TRBJ2-7; 8 bases match TRBD2. Germline V gene sequence: CDR1 LGHNT, CDR2 FRNRAP. The CDR3 runs 13 residues. The V and J ends lost 5 bases and 6 bases, in that order; junction bases with no gene match: 6.

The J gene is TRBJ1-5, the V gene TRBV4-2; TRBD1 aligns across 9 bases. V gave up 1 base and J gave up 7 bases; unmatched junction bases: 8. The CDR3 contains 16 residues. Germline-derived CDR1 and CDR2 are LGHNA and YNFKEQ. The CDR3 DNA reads TGTGCCAGCAGCCAAGTGGGACAGGGTGCGAGCCAGCCCCAGCATTTT. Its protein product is CASSQVGQGASQPQHF.

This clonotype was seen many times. CDR3 sequence reads: CSASRTGFNNSPLHF. CDR3 sequence (DNA): TGCAGTGCCAGCCGGACAGGGTTCAATAATTCACCCCTCCACTTT. The V gene is TRBV20-1, the J gene TRBJ1-6, with 8 bases matching TRBD1. Germline V gene data show CDR1 as DFQATT and CDR2 as SNEGSKA (reference sequence). CDR3 size: 15 residues. J gave up 5 bases and V 6 bases, and 9 bases lay outside the gene matches.

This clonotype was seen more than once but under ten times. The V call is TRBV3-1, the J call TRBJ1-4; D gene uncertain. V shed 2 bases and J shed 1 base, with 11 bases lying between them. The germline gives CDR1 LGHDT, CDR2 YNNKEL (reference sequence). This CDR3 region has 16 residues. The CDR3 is CASSQIATRTNEKLFF. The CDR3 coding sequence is TGTGCCAGCAGCCAAATAGCTACAAGAACTAATGAAAAACTGTTTTTT.

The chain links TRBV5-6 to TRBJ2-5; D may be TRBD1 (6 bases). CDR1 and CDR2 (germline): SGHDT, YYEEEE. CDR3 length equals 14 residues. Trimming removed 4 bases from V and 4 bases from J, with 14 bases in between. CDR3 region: CASSRRGFGETQYF. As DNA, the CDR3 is TGTGCCAGCAGCCGAAGGGGGTTTGGAGAGACCCAGTACTTC.

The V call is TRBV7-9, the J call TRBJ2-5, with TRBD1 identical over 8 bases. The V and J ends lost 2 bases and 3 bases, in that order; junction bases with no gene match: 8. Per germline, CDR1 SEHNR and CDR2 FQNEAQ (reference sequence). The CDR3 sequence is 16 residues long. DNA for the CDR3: TGTGCCAGCAGCTTAAATCGAAGACAGGGGAAAGAGACCCAGTACTTC. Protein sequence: CASSLNRRQGKETQYF.

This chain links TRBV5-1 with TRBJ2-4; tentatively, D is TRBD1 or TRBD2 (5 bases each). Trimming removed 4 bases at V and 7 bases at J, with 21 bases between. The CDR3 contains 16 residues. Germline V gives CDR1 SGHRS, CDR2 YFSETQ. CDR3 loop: CASSRKSPRGWNIQYF. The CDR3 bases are TGCGCCAGCAGCCGGAAATCTCCCCGGGGCTGGAACATTCAGTACTTC.

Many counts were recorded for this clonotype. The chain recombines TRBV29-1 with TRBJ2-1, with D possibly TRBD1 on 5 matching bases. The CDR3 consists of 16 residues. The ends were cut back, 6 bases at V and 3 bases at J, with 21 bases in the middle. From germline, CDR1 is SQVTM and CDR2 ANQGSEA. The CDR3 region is CSVRRVVSGIYNEQFF. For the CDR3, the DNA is TGCAGCGTGAGACGAGTGGTTTCAGGGATCTACAATGAGCAGTTCTTC.

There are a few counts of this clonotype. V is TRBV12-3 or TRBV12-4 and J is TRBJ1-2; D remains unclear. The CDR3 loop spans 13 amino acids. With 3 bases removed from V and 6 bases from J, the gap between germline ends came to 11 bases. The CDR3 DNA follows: TGTGCCAGCAGTTTCCGGGAACTTCATGGCTACACCTTC. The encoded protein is CASSFRELHGYTF.

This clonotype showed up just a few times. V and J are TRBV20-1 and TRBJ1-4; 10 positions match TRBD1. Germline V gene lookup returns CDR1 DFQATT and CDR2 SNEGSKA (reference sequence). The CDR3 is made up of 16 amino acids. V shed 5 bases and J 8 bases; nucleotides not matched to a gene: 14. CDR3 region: CSASQTGGGLREKLFF. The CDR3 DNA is TGCAGTGCTTCACAGACAGGGGGCGGGTTAAGGGAAAAACTGTTTTTT.

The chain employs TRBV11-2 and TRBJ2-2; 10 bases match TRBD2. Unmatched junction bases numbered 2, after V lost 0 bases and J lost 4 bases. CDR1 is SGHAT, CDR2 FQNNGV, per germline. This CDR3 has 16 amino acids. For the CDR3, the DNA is TGTGCCAGCAGCTTAGAACTAGCGGGAAGCACCGGGGAGCTGTTTTTT. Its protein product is CASSLELAGSTGELFF.

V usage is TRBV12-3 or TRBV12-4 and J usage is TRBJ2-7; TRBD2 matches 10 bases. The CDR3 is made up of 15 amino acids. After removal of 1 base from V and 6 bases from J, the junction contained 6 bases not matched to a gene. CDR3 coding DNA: TGTGCCAGCAGTTTAGGTGCTAGCGGGAGATCCGAGCAGTACTTC. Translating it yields CASSLGASGRSEQYF.

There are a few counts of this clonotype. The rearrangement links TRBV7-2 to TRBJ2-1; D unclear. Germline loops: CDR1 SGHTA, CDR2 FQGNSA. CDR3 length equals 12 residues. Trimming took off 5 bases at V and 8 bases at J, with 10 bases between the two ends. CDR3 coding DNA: TGTGCCAGCAGCCCAGACGCCCATGAGCAGTTCTTC. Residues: CASSPDAHEQFF.

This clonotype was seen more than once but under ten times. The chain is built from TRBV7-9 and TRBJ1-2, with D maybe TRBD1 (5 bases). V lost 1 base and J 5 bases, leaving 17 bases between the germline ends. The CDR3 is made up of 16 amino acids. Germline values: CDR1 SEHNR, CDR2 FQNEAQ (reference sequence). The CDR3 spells CASSLVETTENYGYTF. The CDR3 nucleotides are TGTGCCAGCAGCTTAGTAGAGACGACAGAAAATTATGGCTACACCTTC.

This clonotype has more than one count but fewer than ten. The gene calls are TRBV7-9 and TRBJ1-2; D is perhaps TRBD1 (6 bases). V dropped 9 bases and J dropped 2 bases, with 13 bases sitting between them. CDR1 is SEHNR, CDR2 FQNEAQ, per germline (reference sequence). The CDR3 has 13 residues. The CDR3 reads CASQQGGNYGYTF. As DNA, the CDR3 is TGTGCCAGTCAACAGGGAGGCAACTATGGCTACACCTTC.

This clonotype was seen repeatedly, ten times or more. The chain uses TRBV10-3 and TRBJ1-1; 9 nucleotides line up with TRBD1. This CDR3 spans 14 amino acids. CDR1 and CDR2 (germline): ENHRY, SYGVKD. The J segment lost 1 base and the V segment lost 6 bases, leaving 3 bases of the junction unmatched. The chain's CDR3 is CAISPGQGNTEAFF. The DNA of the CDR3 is TGTGCCATCAGCCCGGGACAGGGGAACACTGAAGCTTTCTTT.